A selection of T cell receptor beta chains follows, all from one sample in a study of T cells in Graves' hyperthyroidism and ophthalmopathy. TCRdb used MiXCR to reprocess the multiplex PCR reads, holding one entry per CDR3 protein. Of a few hundred thousand distinct CDR3 sequences listed, roughly a sixth are singletons. The specimen was blood. These TCRs come from a woman between 40 and 50 years old with Graves' ophthalmopathy. CDR3s include the opening cysteine and the closing phenylalanine or tryptophan. A D gene is named only where the DNA matches it firmly. A row's size may be missing; if present it is once, few, many or a size class.

v_call	d_call	clone_size	j_call	cdr3_aa	cdr3_nt
TRBV28	TRBD1	few	TRBJ1-3	CASTHPPDRGLVSGNTIYF	TGTGCCAGCACCCATCCCCCGGACAGGGGTTTGGTCTCTGGAAACACCATATATTTT
TRBV2	TRBD2	-	TRBJ2-1	CASSQDPWTSGVYNEQFF	TGTGCCAGCAGCCAAGATCCTTGGACTAGCGGGGTCTACAATGAGCAGTTCTTC
TRBV5-6	-	many	TRBJ2-5	CASSLAGARGVEETQYF	TGTGCCAGCAGCTTGGCTGGAGCGAGGGGAGTGGAAGAGACCCAGTACTTC
TRBV10-3	-	many	TRBJ1-6	CAISSHPPGSQSPLHF	TGTGCCATCAGTTCACACCCCCCGGGGTCGCAATCACCCCTCCACTTT
TRBV18	-	many	TRBJ1-2	CASSSAGDGYTF	TGTGCCAGCTCATCAGCAGGGGATGGCTACACCTTC
TRBV2	-	few	TRBJ1-5	CASTERWGQPQHF	TGTGCCAGCACCGAAAGGTGGGGTCAGCCCCAGCATTTT
TRBV28	-	few	TRBJ2-7	CASADHGREGEQYF	TGTGCCAGCGCCGACCACGGCCGGGAAGGCGAGCAGTACTTC
TRBV7-9	TRBD1	-	TRBJ1-2	CASSAGTGGANYGYTF	TGTGCCAGCAGCGCCGGGACAGGGGGCGCGAACTATGGCTACACCTTC
TRBV20-1	-	-	TRBJ1-2	CSAHRDGYTF	TGCAGTGCTCACAGGGATGGCTACACCTTC
TRBV18	-	-	TRBJ1-1	CASSPPSLQNTEAFF	TGTGCCAGCTCACCACCGTCTTTACAGAACACTGAAGCTTTCTTT
TRBV7-2	TRBD2	many	TRBJ2-1	CASSRSGVRGNEQFF	TGTGCCAGCAGCCGGAGCGGGGTTAGGGGTAATGAGCAGTTCTTC
TRBV7-6	TRBD2	few	TRBJ2-1	CASSFLLAELNEQFF	TGTGCCAGCAGCTTTTTACTAGCGGAGCTCAATGAGCAGTTCTTC
TRBV27	-	many	TRBJ2-7	CASSPTLLVREQYF	TGTGCCAGCAGTCCTACACTTCTAGTTCGCGAGCAGTACTTC
TRBV20-1	-	many	TRBJ1-1	CSAPLEGGTEAFF	TGCAGTGCCCCTCTCGAGGGGGGGACTGAAGCTTTCTTT
TRBV6-2/TRBV6-3	TRBD2	-	TRBJ2-1	CASSCSVVAGDRSEFF	TGTGCCAGCAGTTGCTCGGTAGTAGCGGGAGATAGGTCGGAGTTCTTC
TRBV20-1	-	few	TRBJ2-7	CSAPVRRSNEQYF	TGCAGTGCCCCCGTCAGGAGAAGTAACGAGCAGTACTTC
TRBV28	-	many	TRBJ2-7	CASSPPGHHYEQYF	TGTGCCAGCAGCCCTCCGGGACATCACTACGAGCAGTACTTC